This TCR beta chain was obtained from a study of blood T cell repertoires in COVID-19. Overall study: The study drew acute and convalescent COVID-19 samples from the United States, Italy and Spain. In each case, the material was cDNA or gDNA derived from T cells, B-cell-depleted T cells, or PBMCs.

CDR1 and CDR2 from the germline V gene are LNHDA and SQIVND (reference sequence). The CDR3 totals 15 residues. V was trimmed by 5 bases and J by 7 bases, leaving 17 bases between them. In the source study's methods: Researchers report that nucleated cell counts were estimated from reference gene primer amplification. Libraries were prepared by immunoSEQ multiplex PCR; TCRdb keeps only in-frame clonotypes and omits some of them. V and J calls and clone size are those listed in that table; D and trimming were worked out from the DNA. This repertoire shows 150,000 to 200,000 clones, about four fifths found once; its top ten account for about 15%.

Sequenced material: peripheral blood. The chain carries TRBV19 and TRBJ2-2; TRBD2 might be the D (5 bases). This receptor was taken from a woman at least 80 years old with acute or convalescent COVID-19. CDR3 protein: CASSAIGRAGGELFF. CDR3 DNA: TGTGCCAGTAGTGCCATCGGTAGGGCGGGCGGGGAGCTGTTTTTT.